The 17 T cell receptor beta chains below come from one sample, sequenced in a study of T cells in Graves' hyperthyroidism and ophthalmopathy. Amplified regions were TCR beta CDR3 sequences from RNA transcripts. Initially, a first-round RT-PCR of the TCR CDR3 employed the HTBI primer set. TCRdb re-called the multiplex PCR reads through MiXCR, storing one row per CDR3 protein. The sample lists about 360,000 distinct CDR3 sequences; approximately 25% were seen once. Sequenced sample: blood. These receptor sequences come from a man between 45 and 60 years old with Graves' hyperthyroidism.

This chain links TRBV6-5 with TRBJ1-5; D not resolved. The CDR3 runs 12 residues. The germline gives CDR1 MNHEY, CDR2 SVGAGI. The V end was cut by 7 bases, the J end by 5 bases, with 9 bases between. This CDR3 is CASTEGYQPQHF. Here the CDR3 DNA reads TGTGCCAGCACGGAGGGATATCAGCCCCAGCATTTT.

The gene calls are TRBV28 and TRBJ2-7; no firm D call. V lost 3 bases to trimming and J lost 4 bases, with 10 bases between them. This CDR3 is 13 amino acids long. CDR1 MDHEN and CDR2 SYDVKM come from the germline V gene. The CDR3 is CASSFPQNYEQYF. CDR3 DNA: TGTGCCAGCAGTTTCCCACAGAATTACGAGCAGTACTTC.

The V and J genes are TRBV5-5 and TRBJ1-1; the D gene is possibly TRBD1 (6 bases). This CDR3 comprises 14 residues. V was pared by 4 bases and J by 4 bases, with 14 bases between. The V gene's germline CDR1 is SGHKS and CDR2 YYEKEE (reference sequence). The CDR3: CASSTGQSITEAFF. The CDR3 coding sequence is TGTGCCAGCAGCACCGGACAGAGTATCACTGAAGCTTTCTTT. Full variable domain (missing parts from reference TRBV5-5 and TRBJ1-1): DAGVTQSPTHLIKTRGQQVTLRCSPISGHKSVSWYQQVLGQGPQFIFQYYEKEERGRGNFPDRFSARQFPNYSSELNVNALLLGDSALYLCASSTGQSITEAFFGQGTRLTVV.

V usage is TRBV28 and J usage is TRBJ1-2, with D possibly matching TRBD1 (5 bases). Per the germline V gene, CDR1 is MDHEN and CDR2 is SYDVKM. V shed 7 bases and J shed 12 bases, with 30 bases lying between them. The CDR3 totals 16 residues. Here the CDR3 reads CASTLLEGQGLFRHTF. The CDR3 bases are TGTGCCAGCACTCTTCTGGAGGGCCAGGGACTATTCCGCCACACCTTC.

This clonotype was seen at least ten times. The chain couples TRBV7-3 to TRBJ2-1, with 10 bases identical to TRBD2. Germline-derived CDR1 and CDR2 are SGHTA and FQGTGA. The CDR3 has 15 residues. V lost 5 bases and J lost 1; bases outside the gene matches: 2. CDR3 loop: CASSQAGGSYNEQFF. Here the CDR3 DNA reads TGTGCCAGCAGCCAAGCGGGAGGGTCCTACAATGAGCAGTTCTTC.

This clonotype occurred a few times. The rearrangement joins TRBV6-5 to TRBJ1-5, with D unclear. The ends were cut back, 3 bases at V and 3 bases at J, with 12 bases in the middle. The CDR3 runs 15 residues. Germline V gives CDR1 MNHEY, CDR2 SVGAGI. The CDR3 spells CASSYMFRVNQPQHF. CDR3 nucleotides: TGTGCCAGCAGTTATATGTTTAGGGTCAATCAGCCCCAGCATTTT.

As to this clonotype: Possible read error: a much larger clone is one base away. The genes are TRBV12-3 or TRBV12-4 and TRBJ1-1; D gene ambiguous. The V end lost 11 bases, the J end lost 4 bases, and 14 bases lay between the germline ends. The length of the CDR3 is 12 residues. The CDR3 nucleotides read TGTGCCGGCACCACAAAAGGCACTGAAGCTTTCTTT. This gives the protein CAGTTKGTEAFF.

In its sample, this clonotype was seen a few times. The chain recombines TRBV14 with TRBJ2-1; unclear D gene. CDR3 length: 14 residues. The V end lost 1 base, the J end lost 4 bases, and 8 bases lay between the germline ends. Germline V gene sequence: CDR1 SGHDN, CDR2 FVKESK. CDR3 protein: CASSQGNLYNEQFF. The CDR3 DNA is TGTGCCAGCAGCCAAGGCAACCTTTACAATGAGCAGTTCTTC.

This clonotype was counted a few times. V is TRBV20-1 and J is TRBJ1-2, with D maybe TRBD1 (6 bases). Germline loops: CDR1 DFQATT, CDR2 SNEGSKA (reference sequence). V was pared by 3 bases and J by 6 bases, with 17 bases between. CDR3 size: 14 residues. The CDR3 loop reads CSASRDTTPHGYTF. The CDR3 DNA sequence: TGCAGTGCTAGTCGGGACACCACCCCTCATGGCTACACCTTC.

The rearrangement links TRBV3-1 to TRBJ2-2; D is perhaps TRBD2 (5 bases). The CDR3 extends over 16 amino acids. With 4 bases removed from V and 5 bases from J, the gap between germline ends came to 17 bases. The germline V gene encodes CDR1 LGHDT and CDR2 YNNKEL (reference sequence). CDR3 nucleotide sequence: TGTGCCAGCAGCCGACCCCCCAGCGGTGCGACCGGGGAGCTGTTTTTT. It encodes CASSRPPSGATGELFF. Combining the CDR3 with reference TRBV3-1 and TRBJ2-2 gives the whole variable domain DTAVSQTPKYLVTQMGNDKSIKCEQNLGHDTMYWYKQDSKKFLKIMFSYNNKELIINETVPNRFSPKSPDKAHLNLHINSLELGDSAVYFCASSRPPSGATGELFFGEGSRLTVL.

With regard to this clonotype: A read error is possible here, since a much larger clone lies one base away. V usage is TRBV20-1 and J usage is TRBJ1-1; D may be TRBD1 (6 bases). The ends were cut back, 5 bases at V and 4 bases at J, with 14 bases in the middle. Germline assignment: CDR1 DFQATT and CDR2 SNEGSKA (reference sequence). The CDR3 totals 13 residues. CDR3 residues: CSAPAGAGTEAFF. DNA of the CDR3: TGCAGTGCTCCAGCAGGGGCGGGCACTGAAGCTTTCTTT.

In its sample, this clonotype was seen once. This could be a read error, since a much larger clone is one nucleotide away. The chain employs TRBV30 and TRBJ1-6; D unclear. This CDR3 has 14 amino acids. The V gene's germline CDR1 is GTSNPN and CDR2 SVGIG (reference sequence). The DNA for the CDR3 is TGTGTCTGGACCTCGGTGACGGGTAATTCACCCCTCCACTTT. Translation: CVWTSVTGNSPLHF.

The chain employs TRBV15 and TRBJ2-2, with D maybe TRBD2 (7 bases). With 1 base removed from V and 6 bases from J, the gap between germline ends came to 15 bases. The CDR3 consists of 16 residues. In germline, CDR1 is LNHNV, CDR2 YYDKDF (reference sequence). CDR3 nucleotide sequence: TGTGCCACCAGCAGAGGGGGGGGGGACATCGCCGGGGAGCTGTTTTTT. Translation: CATSRGGGDIAGELFF.

The rearrangement links TRBV29-1 to TRBJ2-5; TRBD2 matches 8 bases. CDR1 is SQVTM, CDR2 ANQGSEA, per germline. The junction had 10 bases not matched to a gene; V was cut back by 2 bases and J by 5 bases. The CDR3 contains 15 residues. DNA for the CDR3: TGCAGCGTTGAATTGGGAAGCGGGAGCCCCGAGACCCAGTACTTC. Residues: CSVELGSGSPETQYF.

This clonotype showed up many times. CDR3 in DNA: TGTGCCAGCAGCTTAAGCGCCGGTACGCAGTATTTT. Translating gives CASSLSAGTQYF. V gene TRBV11-2 combines with J gene TRBJ2-3; no clear D. CDR1 is SGHAT, CDR2 FQNNGV, per germline. V lost 2 bases, J lost 8 bases, and 8 bases lay in between. The CDR3 has 12 amino acids.

The genes are TRBV6-1 and TRBJ1-2, with D uncertain. Trimming took off 4 bases at V and 4 bases at J, with 10 bases between the two ends. Germline V lookup: CDR1 MNHNS, CDR2 SASEGT. The CDR3 extends over 13 amino acids. This CDR3 is CASSAAGSYGYTF. As DNA, the CDR3 is TGTGCCAGCAGTGCCGCCGGATCCTATGGCTACACCTTC.

The J gene is TRBJ2-2, the V gene TRBV24-1; TRBD2 matches at 13 bases. The CDR3 runs to 21 residues. The germline V gene encodes CDR1 KGHDR and CDR2 SFDVKD. V gave up 4 bases and J gave up 5 bases; unmatched junction bases: 18. CDR3 region: CATSDPAGTSGKEYGTGELFF. The CDR3 DNA reads as TGTGCCACCAGTGACCCCGCCGGGACTAGCGGGAAGGAGTATGGAACCGGGGAGCTGTTTTTT.